This T cell receptor beta chain is drawn from a study of shared clonotypes between healthy human individuals. Concerning this clone itself: Its antigen remains unknown.

CDR3 length: 11 amino acids. Germline lookup yields CDR1 DFQATT and CDR2 SNEGSKA (reference sequence). The naive CD8 subset, CD45RO-negative cells positively selected for CCR7, excluded terminally differentiated effector memory CD45RA+ cells. It was at deep level that the assay was run. Genomic DNA of each subset was evenly split across several immunoSEQ plates. Generated by immunoSEQ multiplex PCR, the TCRdb table keeps only in-frame clones and is missing some. This sample yields roughly 650,000 clones, of which about 96% are seen a single time; less than 0.13% belongs to the top ten. Study-level results: Estimated richness values were generally larger in naive subsets than in memory subsets.

This sequence originates from a woman in her thirties in good health. The chain uses TRBV20-1 and TRBJ2-5; D remains ambiguous. With the DNA end fitting TRBJ2-7 better, the J assignment may be wrong. Sequenced material: naive CD8+ T cells sorted from blood. CDR3 amino acids: CSASEVYEQYF. The CDR3 nucleotides read TGCAGTGCTAGTGAGGTTTACGAGCAGTACTTC.